These 17 T cell receptor beta chains came from one sample sequenced in a study of blood T cell repertoires in COVID-19 (TCRdb year 2020). Libraries were constructed by the immunoSEQ multiplex PCR assay. What TCRdb holds here is the immuneACCESS table cut down to in-frame rearrangements. Part of the clones is not present; checked against another copy, under half of the missing clones reflect an unresolved V gene, and the others are unexplained. The sample table lists some 97,000 clones, 90% of them with a count of one. Clones ranked in the top ten supply around 1.7% of the sample. The sequenced sample consisted of peripheral blood. The receptor set was obtained from a man aged 55 to 69 with acute or convalescent COVID-19.

The chain couples TRBV5-1 to TRBJ1-2; no reliable D call. CDR1 is SGHRS, CDR2 YFSETQ, per germline. This CDR3 contains 14 residues. Trimming took off 5 bases at V and 0 bases at J, with 11 bases between the two ends. CDR3 in amino acids: CASSDQAANYGYTF. The CDR3 DNA is TGCGCCAGCAGTGACCAAGCGGCTAACTATGGCTACACCTTC.

This clone has only one observation. V is TRBV10-2 and J is TRBJ1-2; perhaps TRBD1 as D (6 bases). This CDR3 spans 13 amino acids. CDR1 is WSHSY, CDR2 SAAADI, per germline. V lost 6 bases and J lost 5, with 13 bases in between. The CDR3 here is CASSLGQSYGYTF. DNA of the CDR3: TGCGCCAGCAGCCTCGGACAGAGTTATGGCTACACCTTC.

The chain combines TRBV5-4 with TRBJ1-3; D perhaps matches TRBD1 (5 bases). V lost 4 bases and J 7 bases, leaving 15 bases between the germline ends. CDR3 length equals 14 residues. Germline values: CDR1 SGHNT, CDR2 YYREEE (reference sequence). The CDR3 DNA follows: TGTGCCAGCAGCGACCGTGCAGGGTCGAACACCATATATTTT. Its protein is CASSDRAGSNTIYF.

This clone has only one observation. The chain is built from TRBV2 and TRBJ1-1; no clear D. The CDR3 contains 12 residues. V lost 6 bases and J lost 3, with 8 bases in between. Germline V gene sequence: CDR1 SNHLY, CDR2 FYNNEI. DNA of the CDR3: TGTGCCAGCAGACGGAGGGACACTGAAGCTTTCTTT. This encodes CASRRRDTEAFF.

The chain carries TRBV19 and TRBJ1-5; D gene unclear. The V gene's germline CDR1 is LNHDA and CDR2 SQIVND (reference sequence). CDR3 size: 16 residues. V was pared by 0 bases and J by 2 bases, with 11 bases between. CDR3 loop: CASSIESGSGNQPQHF. CDR3 DNA: TGTGCCAGTAGTATAGAGTCCGGGTCCGGCAATCAGCCCCAGCATTTT.

The V call is TRBV5-1, the J call TRBJ1-3; D gene uncertain. The CDR3 totals 14 residues. Germline lookup yields CDR1 SGHRS and CDR2 YFSETQ. Deletions cut 7 bases from V and 0 bases from J, with 11 bases between. This chain's CDR3 is CASRGPLSGNTIYF. CDR3 nucleotides: TGCGCCAGCCGCGGCCCGCTCTCTGGAAACACCATATATTTT.

This clone was picked up a small number of times. V and J are TRBV28 and TRBJ1-3, with D maybe TRBD1 (5 bases). This CDR3 is 16 amino acids long. Germline V lookup: CDR1 MDHEN, CDR2 SYDVKM. Trimming cost V 1 base and J 3 bases, with 13 bases left between them. The CDR3 here is CASSLFRRGDGNTIYF. The CDR3 DNA reads as TGTGCCAGCAGTTTATTCCGCCGGGGGGATGGAAACACCATATATTTT.

V is TRBV12-5 and J is TRBJ1-4; the match to TRBD1 covers 7 bases. V was pared by 6 bases and J by 6 bases, with 4 bases of the junction left unmatched. Per germline, CDR1 LGHNT and CDR2 FRNRAP. The CDR3 consists of 13 residues. For the CDR3, the DNA is TGTGCTAGTGGGGGGACAGTTGATGAAAAACTGTTTTTT. It specifies CASGGTVDEKLFF. Full variable domain (missing parts from reference TRBV12-5 and TRBJ1-4): DARVTQTPRHKVTEMGQEVTMRCQPILGHNTVFWYRQTMMQGLELLAYFRNRAPLDDSGMPKDRFSAEMPDATLATLKIQPSEPRDSAVYFCASGGTVDEKLFFGSGTQLSVL.

The CDR3 region is CASKQSSPTTEAFF. The CDR3, as DNA: TGTGCCAGCAAACAGAGTAGTCCGACCACTGAAGCTTTCTTT. The rearrangement uses TRBV6-5 and TRBJ1-1, with unresolved D. The germline CDR1 and CDR2 sequences are MNHEY and SVGAGI. The CDR3 has 14 residues. Trimming left V 7 bases short and J 4 bases short, with 16 bases between.

The rearrangement links TRBV5-4 to TRBJ2-7, with 7 bases that match TRBD1. The germline V gene has CDR1 SGHNT and CDR2 YYREEE (reference sequence). The CDR3 is 13 residues long. The V and J ends lost 4 bases and 4 bases, in that order; junction bases with no gene match: 5. In DNA form, the CDR3 reads TGTGCCAGCAGCCACCGGGACAGTTACGAGCAGTACTTC. Amino acid sequence: CASSHRDSYEQYF.

The chain combines TRBV7-8 with TRBJ2-5; 8 positions agree with TRBD2. The CDR3 totals 15 residues. CDR1 and CDR2 from the germline V gene are SGHVS and FQNEAQ. The V and J ends lost 5 bases and 2 bases, in that order; junction bases with no gene match: 7. The CDR3, as DNA: TGTGCCAGCAGCCCTACTAGCGGCTATCAAGAGACCCAGTACTTC. Its protein is CASSPTSGYQETQYF.

The genes are TRBV11-2 and TRBJ1-2, with 7 bases that match TRBD1. Losses at the gene ends were 5 bases for V and 2 bases for J; bases not matched to a gene: 5. The CDR3 runs 14 residues. Looked up from germline, CDR1 is SGHAT and CDR2 is FQNNGV. CDR3 residues: CASSPTGQNYGYTF. The CDR3 DNA reads as TGTGCCAGCAGCCCCACGGGACAGAACTATGGCTACACCTTC. The full variable domain, with the rest looked up from reference TRBV11-2 and TRBJ1-2, is EAGVAQSPRYKIIEKRQSVAFWCNPISGHATLYWYQQILGQGPKLLIQFQNNGVVDDSQLPKDRFSAERLKGVDSTLKIQPAKLEDSAVYLCASSPTGQNYGYTFGSGTRLTVV.

The V gene is TRBV3-1 (or the pseudogene TRBV3-2), the J gene TRBJ1-6; D gene ambiguous. Germline loops: CDR1 LGHDT, CDR2 YNNKEL (reference sequence). The CDR3 length is 17 residues. V lost 3 bases to trimming and J lost 7 bases, with 19 bases between them. CDR3 in DNA: TGTGCCAGCAGCCAGCCTCAGGTCGGAGCGGCAAATTCACCCCTCCACTTT. Translating gives CASSQPQVGAANSPLHF.

V is TRBV5-1 and J is TRBJ1-2, with TRBD1 matching over 10 bases. CDR3 length equals 15 residues. Germline values: CDR1 SGHRS, CDR2 YFSETQ. The trim removed 3 bases at V and 4 bases at J, leaving 6 bases unmatched. In DNA form, the CDR3 reads TGCGCCAGCAGCTCCCCCGGGACAGGGGCCTATGGCTACACCTTC. It specifies CASSSPGTGAYGYTF. Filled out from reference TRBV5-1 and TRBJ1-2, the complete variable domain reads KAGVTQTPRYLIKTRGQQVTLSCSPISGHRSVSWYQQTPGQGLQFLFEYFSETQRNKGNFPGRFSGRQFSNSRSEMNVSTLELGDSALYLCASSSPGTGAYGYTFGSGTRLTVV.

V usage is TRBV11-1 and J usage is TRBJ1-2; the D is unclear. The CDR3 loop spans 16 amino acids. V was pared by 4 bases and J by 2 bases, with 17 bases between. Per germline, CDR1 SGHAT and CDR2 FQDESV (reference sequence). Here the CDR3 reads CASSSNRPPTNYGYTF. In DNA form, the CDR3 reads TGTGCCAGCAGCTCCAACCGCCCTCCTACCAACTATGGCTACACCTTC.

The rearrangement joins TRBV25-1 to TRBJ2-1, with 10 bases that match TRBD1. Germline-derived CDR1 and CDR2 are MGHDK and SYGVNS. J gave up 4 bases and V 5 bases, and 8 bases lay outside the gene matches. The CDR3 sequence is 16 residues long. The DNA for the CDR3 is TGTGCCAGCAGTCCGGGACAGGGGTCGGGTTACAATGAGCAGTTCTTC. It specifies CASSPGQGSGYNEQFF.

This chain joins TRBV12-5 and TRBJ2-3; D gene ambiguous. The V gene lost 1 base and the J gene lost 3 bases, with 17 bases spanning the gap. The CDR3 contains 17 residues. The germline V gene encodes CDR1 LGHNT and CDR2 FRNRAP. This chain's CDR3 is CASGLDPMRPLTDTQYF. The CDR3 DNA reads as TGTGCTAGTGGTTTGGACCCGATGAGGCCCTTGACAGATACGCAGTATTTT.